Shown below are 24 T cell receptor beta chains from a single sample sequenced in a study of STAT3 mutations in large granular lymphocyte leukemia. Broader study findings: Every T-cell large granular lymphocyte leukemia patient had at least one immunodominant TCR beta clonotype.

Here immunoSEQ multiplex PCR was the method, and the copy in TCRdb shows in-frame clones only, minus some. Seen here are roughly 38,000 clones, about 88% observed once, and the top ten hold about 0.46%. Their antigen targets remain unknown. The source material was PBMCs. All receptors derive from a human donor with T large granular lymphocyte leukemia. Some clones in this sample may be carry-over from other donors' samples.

The chain's CDR3 is CSVEYNRGMNTEAFF. CDR3 coding DNA: TGCAGCGTTGAATATAACAGGGGAATGAACACTGAAGCTTTCTTT. The chain links TRBV29-1 to TRBJ1-1, with 7 bases identical to TRBD1. The ends lost 2 bases at V and 0 bases at J; junction bases unmatched: 6. There are 15 residues in the CDR3. Germline CDR1 SQVTM, CDR2 ANQGSEA. Looking up the rest from reference TRBV29-1 and TRBJ1-1 gives the full variable domain: SAVISQKPSRDICQRGTSLTIQCQVDSQVTMMFWYRQQPGQSLTLIATANQGSEATYESGFVIDKFPISRPNLTFSTLTVSNMSPEDSSIYLCSVEYNRGMNTEAFFGQGTRLTVV.

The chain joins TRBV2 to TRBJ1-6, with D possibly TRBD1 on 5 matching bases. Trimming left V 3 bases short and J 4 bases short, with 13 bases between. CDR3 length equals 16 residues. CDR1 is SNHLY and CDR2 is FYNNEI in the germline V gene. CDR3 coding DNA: TGTGCCAGCAGTGACGACAGCGGCCCGTATAATTCACCCCTCCACTTT. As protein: CASSDDSGPYNSPLHF.

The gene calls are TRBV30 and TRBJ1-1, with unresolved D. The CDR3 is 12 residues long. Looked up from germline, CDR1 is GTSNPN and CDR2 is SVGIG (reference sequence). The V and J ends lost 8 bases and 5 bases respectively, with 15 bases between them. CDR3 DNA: TGTGCCAGTAATAGGTTGGGGACTGAAGCTTTCTTT. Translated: CASNRLGTEAFF.

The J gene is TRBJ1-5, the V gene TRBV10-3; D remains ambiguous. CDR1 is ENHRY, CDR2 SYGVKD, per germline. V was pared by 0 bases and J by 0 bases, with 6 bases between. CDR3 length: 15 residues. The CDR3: CAISESRDSNQPQHF. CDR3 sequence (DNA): TGTGCCATCAGTGAGTCCCGGGATAGCAATCAGCCCCAGCATTTT.

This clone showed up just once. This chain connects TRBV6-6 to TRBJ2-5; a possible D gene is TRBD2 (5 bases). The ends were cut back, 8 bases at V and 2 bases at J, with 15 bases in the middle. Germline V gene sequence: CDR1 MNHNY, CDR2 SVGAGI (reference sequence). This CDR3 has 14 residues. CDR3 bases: TGTGCCAGCGTCCGGAGTCGGGGACAAGAGACCCAGTACTTC. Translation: CASVRSRGQETQYF.

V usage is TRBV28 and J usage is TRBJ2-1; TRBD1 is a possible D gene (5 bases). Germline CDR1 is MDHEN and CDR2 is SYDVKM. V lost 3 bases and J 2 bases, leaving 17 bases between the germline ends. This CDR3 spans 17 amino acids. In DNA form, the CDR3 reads TGTGCCAGCAGTTTGACAGCTCTCCTAAGCCCCTACAATGAGCAGTTCTTC. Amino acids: CASSLTALLSPYNEQFF.

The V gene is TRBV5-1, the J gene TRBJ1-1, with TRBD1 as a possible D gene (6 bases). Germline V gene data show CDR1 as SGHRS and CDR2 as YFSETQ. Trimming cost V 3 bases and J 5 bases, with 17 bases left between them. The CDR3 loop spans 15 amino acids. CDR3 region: CASSYPGGAGTEAFF. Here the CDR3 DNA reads TGCGCCAGCAGCTACCCGGGGGGGGCAGGGACTGAAGCTTTCTTT. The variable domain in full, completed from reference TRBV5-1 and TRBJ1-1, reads KAGVTQTPRYLIKTRGQQVTLSCSPISGHRSVSWYQQTPGQGLQFLFEYFSETQRNKGNFPGRFSGRQFSNSRSEMNVSTLELGDSALYLCASSYPGGAGTEAFFGQGTRLTVV.

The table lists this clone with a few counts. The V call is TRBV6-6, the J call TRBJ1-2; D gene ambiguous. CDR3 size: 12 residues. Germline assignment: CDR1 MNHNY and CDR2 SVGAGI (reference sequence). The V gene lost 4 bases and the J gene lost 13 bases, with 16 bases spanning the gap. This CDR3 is CASSSPAKEGTF. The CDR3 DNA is TGTGCCAGCAGTTCCCCAGCGAAGGAGGGCACCTTC.

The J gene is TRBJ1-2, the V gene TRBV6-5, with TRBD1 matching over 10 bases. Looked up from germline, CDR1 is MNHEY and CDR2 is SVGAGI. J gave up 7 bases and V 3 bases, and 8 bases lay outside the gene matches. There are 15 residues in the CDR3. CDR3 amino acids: CASSYSSGQGFGYTF. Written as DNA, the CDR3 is TGTGCCAGCAGTTATTCCTCGGGACAGGGGTTTGGCTACACCTTC.

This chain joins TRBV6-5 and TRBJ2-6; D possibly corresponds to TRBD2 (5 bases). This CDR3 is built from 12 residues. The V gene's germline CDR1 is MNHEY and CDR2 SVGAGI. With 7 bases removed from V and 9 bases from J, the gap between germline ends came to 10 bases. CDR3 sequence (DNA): TGTGCCAGCACCCAAAGCGGCAACGTCCTGACTTTC. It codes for CASTQSGNVLTF.

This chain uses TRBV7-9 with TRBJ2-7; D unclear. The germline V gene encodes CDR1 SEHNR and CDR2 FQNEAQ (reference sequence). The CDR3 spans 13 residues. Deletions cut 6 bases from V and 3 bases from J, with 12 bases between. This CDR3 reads CASRDGLNYEQYF. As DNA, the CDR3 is TGTGCCAGCAGGGACGGGCTTAACTACGAGCAGTACTTC.

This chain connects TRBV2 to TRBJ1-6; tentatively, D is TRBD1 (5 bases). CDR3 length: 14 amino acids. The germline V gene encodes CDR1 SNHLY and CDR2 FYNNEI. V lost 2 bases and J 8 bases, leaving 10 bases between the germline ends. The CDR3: CASSEQGGDSPLHF. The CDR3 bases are TGTGCCAGCAGTGAACAGGGCGGTGATTCACCCCTCCACTTT.

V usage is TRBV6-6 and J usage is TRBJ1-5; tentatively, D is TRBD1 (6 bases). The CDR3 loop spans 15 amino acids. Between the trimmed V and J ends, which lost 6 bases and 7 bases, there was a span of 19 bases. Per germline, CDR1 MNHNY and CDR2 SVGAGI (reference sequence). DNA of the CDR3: TGTGCCAGCAGCGTGGGGGCGGAGGGTGGACAGCCCCAGCATTTT. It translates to CASSVGAEGGQPQHF.

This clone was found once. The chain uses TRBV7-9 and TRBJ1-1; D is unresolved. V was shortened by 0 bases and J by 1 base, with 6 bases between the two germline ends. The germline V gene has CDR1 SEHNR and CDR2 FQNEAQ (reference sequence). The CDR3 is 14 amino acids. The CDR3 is CASSLALWNTEAFF. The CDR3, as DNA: TGTGCCAGCAGCTTAGCGCTATGGAACACTGAAGCTTTCTTT. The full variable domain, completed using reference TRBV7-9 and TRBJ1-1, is DTGVSQNPRHKITKRGQNVTFRCDPISEHNRLYWYRQTLGQGPEFLTYFQNEAQLEKSRLLSDRFSAERPKGSFSTLEIQRTEQGDSAMYLCASSLALWNTEAFFGQGTRLTVV.

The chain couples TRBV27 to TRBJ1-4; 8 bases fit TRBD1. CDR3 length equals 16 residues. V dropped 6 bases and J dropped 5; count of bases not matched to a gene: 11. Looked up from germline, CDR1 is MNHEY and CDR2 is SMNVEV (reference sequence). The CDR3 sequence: CASSPGTGRWNEKLFF. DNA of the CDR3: TGTGCCAGCAGCCCAGGGACAGGACGGTGGAATGAAAAACTGTTTTTT.

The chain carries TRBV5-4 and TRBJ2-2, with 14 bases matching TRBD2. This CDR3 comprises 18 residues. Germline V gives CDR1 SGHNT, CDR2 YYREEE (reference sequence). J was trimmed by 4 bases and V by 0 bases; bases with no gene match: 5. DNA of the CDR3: TGTGCCAGCAGCTTGGGGGGACTAGCGGGGGTGCGCACCGGGGAGCTGTTTTTT. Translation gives CASSLGGLAGVRTGELFF.

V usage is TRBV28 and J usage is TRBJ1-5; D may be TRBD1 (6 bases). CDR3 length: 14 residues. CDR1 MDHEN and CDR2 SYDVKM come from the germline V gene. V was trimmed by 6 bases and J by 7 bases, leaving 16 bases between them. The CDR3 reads CASRSMGGVQPQHF. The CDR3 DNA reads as TGTGCCAGCAGGTCGATGGGGGGCGTCCAGCCCCAGCATTTT.

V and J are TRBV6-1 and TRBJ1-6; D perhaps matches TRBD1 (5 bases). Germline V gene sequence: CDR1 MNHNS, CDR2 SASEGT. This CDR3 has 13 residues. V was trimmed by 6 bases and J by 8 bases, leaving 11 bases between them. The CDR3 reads CASSVYRYSPLHF. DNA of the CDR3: TGTGCCAGCAGCGTATACAGGTATTCACCCCTCCACTTT.

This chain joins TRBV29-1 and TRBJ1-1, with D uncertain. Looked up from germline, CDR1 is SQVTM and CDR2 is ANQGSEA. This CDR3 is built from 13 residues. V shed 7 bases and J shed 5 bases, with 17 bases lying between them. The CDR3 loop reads CSGYLGLGTEAFF. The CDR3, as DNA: TGCAGCGGTTATTTAGGACTAGGGACTGAAGCTTTCTTT.

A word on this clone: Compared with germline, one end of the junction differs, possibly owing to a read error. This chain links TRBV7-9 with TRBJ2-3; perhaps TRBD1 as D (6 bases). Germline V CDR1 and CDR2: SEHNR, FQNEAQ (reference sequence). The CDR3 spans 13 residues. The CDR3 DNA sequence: TGTGCCAGCAGCTCACCCGGGACATCTATCCCCAAGTGG. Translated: CASSSPGTSIPKW.

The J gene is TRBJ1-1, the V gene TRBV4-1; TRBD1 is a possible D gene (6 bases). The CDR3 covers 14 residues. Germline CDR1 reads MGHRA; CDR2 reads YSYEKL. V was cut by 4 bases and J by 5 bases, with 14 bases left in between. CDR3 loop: CASSRDQGFTEAFF. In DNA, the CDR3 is TGCGCCAGCAGCCGCGATCAGGGGTTTACTGAAGCTTTCTTT.

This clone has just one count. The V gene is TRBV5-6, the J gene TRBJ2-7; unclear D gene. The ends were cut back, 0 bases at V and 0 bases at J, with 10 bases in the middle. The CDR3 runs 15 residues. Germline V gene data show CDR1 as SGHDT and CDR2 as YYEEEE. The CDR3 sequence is CASSLAAVSSYEQYF. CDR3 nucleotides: TGTGCCAGCAGCTTGGCGGCGGTTAGCTCCTACGAGCAGTACTTC. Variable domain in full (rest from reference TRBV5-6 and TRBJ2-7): DAGVTQSPTHLIKTRGQQVTLRCSPKSGHDTVSWYQQALGQGPQFIFQYYEEEERQRGNFPDRFSGHQFPNYSSELNVNALLLGDSALYLCASSLAAVSSYEQYFGPGTRLTVT.

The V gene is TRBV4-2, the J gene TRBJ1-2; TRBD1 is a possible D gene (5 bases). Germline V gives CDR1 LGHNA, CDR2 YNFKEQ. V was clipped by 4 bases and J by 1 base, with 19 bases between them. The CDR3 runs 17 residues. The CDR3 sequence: CASSRDPTGTDNYGYTF. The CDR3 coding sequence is TGTGCCAGCAGCCGAGACCCAACCGGGACGGATAACTATGGCTACACCTTC.

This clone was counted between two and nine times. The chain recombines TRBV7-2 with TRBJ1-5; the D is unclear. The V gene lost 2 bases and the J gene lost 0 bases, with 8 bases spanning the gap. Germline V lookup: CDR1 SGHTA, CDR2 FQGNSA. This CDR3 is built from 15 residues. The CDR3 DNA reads TGTGCCAGCAGCTTAAGAGGAGGTAGCAATCAGCCCCAGCATTTT. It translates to CASSLRGGSNQPQHF.